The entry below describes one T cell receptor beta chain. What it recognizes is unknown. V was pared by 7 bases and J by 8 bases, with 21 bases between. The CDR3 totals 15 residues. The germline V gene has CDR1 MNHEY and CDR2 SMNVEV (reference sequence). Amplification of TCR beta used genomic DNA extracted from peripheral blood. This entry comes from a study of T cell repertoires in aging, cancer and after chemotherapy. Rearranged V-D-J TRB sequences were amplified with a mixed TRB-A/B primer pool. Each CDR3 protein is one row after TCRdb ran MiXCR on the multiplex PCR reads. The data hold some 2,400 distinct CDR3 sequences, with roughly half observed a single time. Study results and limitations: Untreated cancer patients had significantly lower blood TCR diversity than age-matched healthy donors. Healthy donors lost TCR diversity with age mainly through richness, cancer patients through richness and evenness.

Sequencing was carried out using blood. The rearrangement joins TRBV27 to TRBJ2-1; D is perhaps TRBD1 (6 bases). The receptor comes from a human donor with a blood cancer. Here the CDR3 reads CASIPPDSPRDEQFF. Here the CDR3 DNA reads TGTGCCAGCATCCCCCCGGACAGCCCGCGGGATGAGCAGTTCTTC.